This TCR beta chain was documented in a study of T cell responses to AZD1222 COVID-19 vaccine. Germline CDR1 SGDLS, CDR2 YYNGEE. Losses at the gene ends were 2 bases for V and 10 bases for J; bases not matched to a gene: 12. The CDR3 has 15 residues. Measured with immunoSEQ multiplex PCR; TCRdb has only the in-frame clones, and not every one. The sample consists of 90,000 to 150,000 clones, roughly 90% of them appearing once. This clone came up a few times. As yet, its antigen is unknown. Broader study findings: Within unmutated variant regions lay the reported targets of nearly half of spike-specific TCRs. Sampled repertoires all dated from after the peak T cell response.

The clonotype was recovered from an adult in good health. This material consisted of peripheral blood, taken on day 0 of AZD1222 vaccination. The J gene is TRBJ2-1, the V gene TRBV9; 7 nucleotides line up with TRBD1. The DNA of the CDR3 is TGTGCCAGCAGCGTGATGGGGACAGAGGGCCAAGAGCAGTTCTTC. Its protein is CASSVMGTEGQEQFF.